One and the same sample provided the 3 T cell receptor beta chains below, sequenced in a study of response to subunit inactivated influenza vaccine. TCRdb ran MiXCR on the RT-PCR reads and lists one entry per CDR3 protein. The sample consists of just under 550,000 distinct CDR3 sequences, approximately 20% of them appearing once. The data were also submitted as part of a second study, on T cells expressing NK-cell markers. That paper states: The cDNA for TCR beta came from 5'RACE template switching with UMIs.

Here the sequenced sample was CD4+ T cells sorted from PBMCs, taken 12 days after vaccination. These receptor sequences come from a man aged 45-65 years who received an inactivated influenza vaccine.

This clonotype turned up a few times. The chain employs TRBV24-1 and TRBJ2-3; 8 bases match TRBD2. V gave up 5 bases and J gave up 2 bases; unmatched junction bases: 8. The CDR3 loop spans 16 amino acids. The germline gives CDR1 KGHDR, CDR2 SFDVKD. CDR3 sequence reads: CATSAKLADITDTQYF. The CDR3 bases are TGTGCCACCAGTGCCAAACTAGCGGATATCACAGATACGCAGTATTTT.

This sequence joins TRBV4-2 and TRBJ2-7; D possibly corresponds to TRBD2 (5 bases). The V end lost 7 bases, the J end lost 1 base, and 17 bases lay between the germline ends. The CDR3 has 15 amino acids. CDR1 is LGHNA, CDR2 YNFKEQ, per germline. The CDR3 DNA follows: TGTGCCAGCAAGGAGGCGAGCGTGAGTTCCTACGAGCAGTACTTC. This translates into CASKEASVSSYEQYF.

The rearrangement uses TRBV2 and TRBJ2-7; 7 positions agree with TRBD1. V shed 8 bases and J 2 bases; nucleotides not matched to a gene: 0. The CDR3 has 11 amino acids. CDR1 SNHLY and CDR2 FYNNEI come from the germline V gene. The CDR3 DNA reads TGTGCCAGCCAGGGGGCCTACGAGCAGTACTTC. This encodes CASQGAYEQYF.